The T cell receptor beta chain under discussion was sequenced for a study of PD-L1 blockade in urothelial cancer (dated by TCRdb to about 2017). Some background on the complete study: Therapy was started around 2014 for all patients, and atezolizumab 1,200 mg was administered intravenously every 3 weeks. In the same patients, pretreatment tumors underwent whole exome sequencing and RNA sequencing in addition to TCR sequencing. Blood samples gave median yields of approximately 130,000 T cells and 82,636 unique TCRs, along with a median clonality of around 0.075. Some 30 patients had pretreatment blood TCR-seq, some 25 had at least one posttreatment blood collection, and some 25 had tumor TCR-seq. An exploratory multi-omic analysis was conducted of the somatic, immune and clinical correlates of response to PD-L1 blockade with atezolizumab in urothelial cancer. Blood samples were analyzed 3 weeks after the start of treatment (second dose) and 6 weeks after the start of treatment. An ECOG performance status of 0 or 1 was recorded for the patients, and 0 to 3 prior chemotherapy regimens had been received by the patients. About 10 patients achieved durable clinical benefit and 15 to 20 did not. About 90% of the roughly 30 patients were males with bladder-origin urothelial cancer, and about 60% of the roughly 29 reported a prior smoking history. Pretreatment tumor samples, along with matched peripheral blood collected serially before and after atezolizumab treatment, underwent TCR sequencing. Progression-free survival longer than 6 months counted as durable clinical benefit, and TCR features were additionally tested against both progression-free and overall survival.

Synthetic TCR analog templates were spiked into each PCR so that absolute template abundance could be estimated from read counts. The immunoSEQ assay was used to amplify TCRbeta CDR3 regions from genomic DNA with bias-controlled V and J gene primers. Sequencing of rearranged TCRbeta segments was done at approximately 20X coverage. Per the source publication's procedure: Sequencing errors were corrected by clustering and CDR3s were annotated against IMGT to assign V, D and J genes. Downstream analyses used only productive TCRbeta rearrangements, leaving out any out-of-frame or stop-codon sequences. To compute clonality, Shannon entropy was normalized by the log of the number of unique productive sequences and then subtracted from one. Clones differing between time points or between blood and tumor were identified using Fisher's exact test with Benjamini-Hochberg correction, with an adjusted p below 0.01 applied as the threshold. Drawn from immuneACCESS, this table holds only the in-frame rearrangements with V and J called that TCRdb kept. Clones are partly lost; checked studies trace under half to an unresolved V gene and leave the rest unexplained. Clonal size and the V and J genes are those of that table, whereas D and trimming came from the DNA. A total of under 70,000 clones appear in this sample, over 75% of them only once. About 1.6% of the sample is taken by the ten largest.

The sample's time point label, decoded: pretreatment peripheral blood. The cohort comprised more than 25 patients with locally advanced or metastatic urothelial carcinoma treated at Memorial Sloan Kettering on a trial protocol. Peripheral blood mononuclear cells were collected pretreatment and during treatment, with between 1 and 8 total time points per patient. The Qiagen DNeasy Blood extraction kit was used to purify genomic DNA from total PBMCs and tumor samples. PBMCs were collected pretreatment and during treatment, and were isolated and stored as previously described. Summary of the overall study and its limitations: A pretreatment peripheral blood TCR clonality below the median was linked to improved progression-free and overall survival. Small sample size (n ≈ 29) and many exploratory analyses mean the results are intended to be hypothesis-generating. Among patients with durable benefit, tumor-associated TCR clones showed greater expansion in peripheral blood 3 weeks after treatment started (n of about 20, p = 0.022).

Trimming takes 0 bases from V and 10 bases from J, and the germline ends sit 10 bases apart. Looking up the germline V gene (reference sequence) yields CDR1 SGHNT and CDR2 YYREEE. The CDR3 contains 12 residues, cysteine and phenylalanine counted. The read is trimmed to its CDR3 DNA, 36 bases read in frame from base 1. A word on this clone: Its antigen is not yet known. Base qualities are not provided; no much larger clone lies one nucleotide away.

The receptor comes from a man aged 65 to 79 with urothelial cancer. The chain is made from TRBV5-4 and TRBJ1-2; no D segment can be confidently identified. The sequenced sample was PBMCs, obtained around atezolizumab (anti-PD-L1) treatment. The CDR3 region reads CASSLVQRNYTF. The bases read TGTGCCAGCAGCTTGGTACAACGAAACTACACCTTC.